A selection of T cell receptor beta chains follows, all from one sample in a study of T cell responses to AZD1222 COVID-19 vaccine. TCRdb's table, derived via immunoSEQ multiplex PCR, lists solely in-frame clones and lacks some. The sample shows some 150,000 clones, 90% to 95% of them seen only once. The sample consisted of peripheral blood, taken on day 0 of AZD1222 vaccination. These receptors came from an adult in good health. CDR3s include the opening cysteine and the closing phenylalanine or tryptophan. For some rows the clone size is stated as once, few or many, or as a class when expanded; others skip it.

TRBJ1-2 | - | TRBV19 | CASSTSGRSPRGYTF
TRBJ1-5 | - | TRBV6-2/TRBV6-3 | CASSRTNKGSQPQHF
TRBJ1-5 | - | TRBV19 | CASSIYGGQPQHF
TRBJ1-4 | - | TRBV3-1/TRBV3-2 | CASSHGGQSINEKLFF
TRBJ1-6 | - | TRBV28 | CASRQGSYNSPLHF
TRBJ2-3 | - | TRBV2 | CASSGARTSGDTQYF
TRBJ1-5 | - | TRBV4-2 | CASSQDQTGREPQHF
TRBJ2-3 | - | TRBV6-5 | CASSYAPHDTQYF
TRBJ2-1 | - | TRBV5-1 | CASSRFEGGDVNEQFF
TRBJ2-5 | - | TRBV12-5 | CASGLVLGGNQETQYF
TRBJ2-7 | - | TRBV14 | CASSKSGFRGSEQYF
TRBJ2-2 | - | TRBV12-3/TRBV12-4 | CASSSFMGGELFF
TRBJ1-5 | - | TRBV24-1 | CATSALEGQPQHF
TRBJ1-1 | - | TRBV2 | CASRGVTGTEAFF
TRBJ2-7 | - | TRBV7-3 | CASSLEGGPFYEQYF
TRBJ2-1 | - | TRBV27 | CASSLRWGGGTYNEQFF
TRBJ1-1 | - | TRBV19 | CASSIDLESSTGPGTEAFF
TRBJ2-7 | - | TRBV11-3 | CASSLVTLAYEQYF
TRBJ2-3 | - | TRBV6-4 | CASSDSGTSTDTQYF
TRBJ2-2 | - | TRBV5-1 | CASSLRGIAGEYTGELFF
TRBJ2-3 | - | TRBV20-1 | CSASGTSGVSTDTQYF
TRBJ1-1 | - | TRBV7-3 | CASSEKGDYTEAFF
TRBJ1-2 | - | TRBV7-9 | CASSLGPGVGYGYTF
TRBJ1-1 | - | TRBV9 | CASSEAMNTEAFF
TRBJ1-6 | - | TRBV30 | CAWKGAGNSPLHF
TRBJ2-2 | - | TRBV19 | CASMPGRDRVSVTGELFF
TRBJ1-1 | - | TRBV29-1 | CSGRRQENTEAFF
TRBJ2-5 | - | TRBV6-5 | CASSLGSTTVETQYF
TRBJ1-1 | - | TRBV9 | CASRDISTGSWNTEAFF
TRBJ1-1 | - | TRBV3-1/TRBV3-2 | CASSQDRLPVNTEAFF
TRBJ2-1 | few | TRBV5-6 | CASSAHNEQFF
TRBJ1-5 | - | TRBV2 | CASTPRHSSNQPQHF
TRBJ1-2 | - | TRBV28 | CASSSRGRLGYTF
TRBJ2-1 | - | TRBV11-3 | CASSSRGGTNEQFF
TRBJ1-4 | - | TRBV5-1 | CASSLGSNEKLFF
TRBJ2-7 | once | TRBV6-6 | CATREGQAYYEQYF
TRBJ1-6 | - | TRBV27 | CASSLTSGTGDFSSPLHF
TRBJ1-2 | - | TRBV5-4 | CASSSIQNYGYTF
TRBJ2-3 | - | TRBV6-2/TRBV6-3 | CASSYSGNTQYF
TRBJ1-2 | - | TRBV18 | CASSPLTGKGYTF
TRBJ1-3 | - | TRBV18 | CASSPYGVNSGNTIYF
TRBJ1-3 | once | TRBV9 | CASTTGSGNTIYF
TRBJ1-5 | - | TRBV18 | CASSKGQLNQPQHF
TRBJ2-5 | - | TRBV29-1 | CSVDSPWGGETQYF
TRBJ1-1 | - | TRBV6-5 | CASILQWAAFF
TRBJ2-7 | - | TRBV3-1/TRBV3-2 | CASSREGTGLPYEQYF
TRBJ2-2 | - | TRBV4-1 | CASSKRQTGISGTGELFF
TRBJ1-1 | - | TRBV3-1/TRBV3-2 | CASSLQGGNTEAFF
TRBJ1-1 | - | TRBV7-9 | CASSPSGQGRAEAFF
TRBJ1-5 | - | TRBV4-1 | CASSQDRLVNLNQPQHF
TRBJ1-4 | - | TRBV2 | CASSNRDGGEKLFF
TRBJ2-7 | - | TRBV7-6 | CASSLTGTGTYEQYF
TRBJ1-2 | - | TRBV5-1 | CASSLAGLSGYTF
TRBJ1-2 | - | TRBV5-1 | CASSSSLGLTLAGYTF
TRBJ1-1 | - | TRBV23-1 | CASSQSGDRNTEAFF